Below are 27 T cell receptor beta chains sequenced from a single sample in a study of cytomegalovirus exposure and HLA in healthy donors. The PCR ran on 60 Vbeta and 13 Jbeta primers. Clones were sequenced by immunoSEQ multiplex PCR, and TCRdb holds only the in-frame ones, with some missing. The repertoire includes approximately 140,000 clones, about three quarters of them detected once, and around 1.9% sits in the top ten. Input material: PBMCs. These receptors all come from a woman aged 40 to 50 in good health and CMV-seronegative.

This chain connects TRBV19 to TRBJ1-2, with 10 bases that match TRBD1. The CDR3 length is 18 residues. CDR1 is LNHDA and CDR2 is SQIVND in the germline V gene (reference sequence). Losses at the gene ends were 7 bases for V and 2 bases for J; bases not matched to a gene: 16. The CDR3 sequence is CASNPTSLRTGGNYGYTF. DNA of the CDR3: TGTGCCAGTAATCCCACGAGTCTGAGGACAGGGGGAAACTATGGCTACACCTTC.

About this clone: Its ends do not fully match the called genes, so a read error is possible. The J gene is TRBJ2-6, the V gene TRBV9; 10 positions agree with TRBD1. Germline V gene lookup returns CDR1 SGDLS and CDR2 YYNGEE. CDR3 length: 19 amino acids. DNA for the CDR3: TGTGCCAGCATAAACGGGGGGACAGGGGTCACCGCTGGGGCCAACGGCCTGACTTTC. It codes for CASINGGTGVTAGANGLTF.

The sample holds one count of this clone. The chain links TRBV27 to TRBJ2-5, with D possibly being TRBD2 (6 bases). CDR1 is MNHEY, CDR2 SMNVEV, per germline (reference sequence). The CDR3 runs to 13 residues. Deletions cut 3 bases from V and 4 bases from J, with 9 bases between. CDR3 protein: CASSFTGRETQYF. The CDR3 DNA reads TGTGCCAGCAGTTTTACCGGGAGAGAGACCCAGTACTTC.

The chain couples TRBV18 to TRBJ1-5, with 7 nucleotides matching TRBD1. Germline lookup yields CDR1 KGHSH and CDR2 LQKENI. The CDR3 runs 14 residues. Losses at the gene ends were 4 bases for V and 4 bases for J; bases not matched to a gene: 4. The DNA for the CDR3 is TGTGCCAGCTCACTACGGGACAGTAATCAGCCCCAGCATTTT. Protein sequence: CASSLRDSNQPQHF.

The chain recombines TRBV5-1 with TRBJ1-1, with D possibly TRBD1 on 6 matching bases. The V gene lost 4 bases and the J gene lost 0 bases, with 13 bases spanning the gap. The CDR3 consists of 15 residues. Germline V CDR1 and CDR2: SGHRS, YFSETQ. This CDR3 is CASSTGQPLNTEAFF. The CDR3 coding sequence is TGCGCCAGCAGCACCGGACAGCCTTTGAACACTGAAGCTTTCTTT.

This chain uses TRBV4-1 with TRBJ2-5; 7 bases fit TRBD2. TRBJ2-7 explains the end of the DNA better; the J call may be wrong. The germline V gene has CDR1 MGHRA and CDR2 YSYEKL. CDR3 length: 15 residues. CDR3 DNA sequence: TGCGCCAGCAGCCTTCTAGCGGACTCACCCCACGAGCAGTACTTC. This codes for CASSLLADSPHEQYF.

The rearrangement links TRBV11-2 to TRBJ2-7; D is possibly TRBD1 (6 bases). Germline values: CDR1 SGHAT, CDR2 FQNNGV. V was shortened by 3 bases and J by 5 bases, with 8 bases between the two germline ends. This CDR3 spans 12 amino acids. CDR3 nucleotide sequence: TGTGCCAGCAGCTTCAAGGGGGACGAGCAGTACTTC. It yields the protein CASSFKGDEQYF.

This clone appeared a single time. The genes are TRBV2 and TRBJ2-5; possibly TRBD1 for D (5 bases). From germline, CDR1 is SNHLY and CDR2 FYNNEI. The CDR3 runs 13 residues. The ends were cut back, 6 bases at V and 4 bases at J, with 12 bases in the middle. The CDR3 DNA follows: TGTGCCAGCAGGGGGCTCCCGGGAGAGACCCAGTACTTC. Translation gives CASRGLPGETQYF. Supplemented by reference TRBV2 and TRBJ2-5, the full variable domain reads EPEVTQTPSHQVTQMGQEVILRCVPISNHLYFYWYRQILGQKVEFLVSFYNNEISEKSEIFDDQFSVERPDGSNFTLKIRSTKLEDSAMYFCASRGLPGETQYFGPGTRLLVL.

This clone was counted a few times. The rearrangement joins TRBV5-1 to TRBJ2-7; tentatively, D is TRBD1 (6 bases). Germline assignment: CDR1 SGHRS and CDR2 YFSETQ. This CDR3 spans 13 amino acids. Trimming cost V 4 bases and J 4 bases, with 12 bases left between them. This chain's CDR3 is CASSPPDRYEQYF. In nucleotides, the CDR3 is TGCGCCAGCAGCCCACCTGACAGGTACGAGCAGTACTTC.

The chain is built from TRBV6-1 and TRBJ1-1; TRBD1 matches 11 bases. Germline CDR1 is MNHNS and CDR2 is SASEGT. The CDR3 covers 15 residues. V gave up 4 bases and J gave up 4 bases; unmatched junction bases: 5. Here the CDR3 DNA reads TGTGCCAGCAGTGCGGACAGGGGGCCGACCACTGAAGCTTTCTTT. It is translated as CASSADRGPTTEAFF.

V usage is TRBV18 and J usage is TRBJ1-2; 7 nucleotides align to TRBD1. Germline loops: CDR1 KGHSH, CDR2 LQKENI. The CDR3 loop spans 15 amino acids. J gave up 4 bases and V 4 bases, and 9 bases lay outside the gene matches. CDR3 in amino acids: CASSQNDREFYGYTF. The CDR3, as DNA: TGTGCCAGCTCACAGAACGACAGGGAATTCTATGGCTACACCTTC.

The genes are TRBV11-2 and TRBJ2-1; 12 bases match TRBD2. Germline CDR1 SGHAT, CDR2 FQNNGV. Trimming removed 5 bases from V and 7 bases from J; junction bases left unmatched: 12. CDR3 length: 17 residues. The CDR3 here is CASSTRSTSGRRNEQFF. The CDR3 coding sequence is TGTGCCAGCAGCACCCGGTCTACTAGCGGGAGGCGAAATGAGCAGTTCTTC.

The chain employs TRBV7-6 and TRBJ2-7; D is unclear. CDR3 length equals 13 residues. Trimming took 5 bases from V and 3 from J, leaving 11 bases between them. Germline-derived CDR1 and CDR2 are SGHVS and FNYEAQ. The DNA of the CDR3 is TGTGCCAGCAGCCCGCGGCCGCGCTACGAGCAGTACTTC. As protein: CASSPRPRYEQYF.

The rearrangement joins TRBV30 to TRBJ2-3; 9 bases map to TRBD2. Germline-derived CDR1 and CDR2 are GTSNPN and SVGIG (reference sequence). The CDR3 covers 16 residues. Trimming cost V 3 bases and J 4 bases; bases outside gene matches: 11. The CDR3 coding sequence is TGTGCCTGGAGCCTCCGGACTAGCGTAACACCAGATACGCAGTATTTT. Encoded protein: CAWSLRTSVTPDTQYF.

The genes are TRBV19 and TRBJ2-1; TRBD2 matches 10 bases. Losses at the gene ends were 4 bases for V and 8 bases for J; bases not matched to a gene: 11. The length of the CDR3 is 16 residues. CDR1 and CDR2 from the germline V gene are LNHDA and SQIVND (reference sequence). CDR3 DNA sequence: TGTGCCAGTAGTACCAGATCTAGCGGGAGCAGATATGAGCAGTTCTTC. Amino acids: CASSTRSSGSRYEQFF.

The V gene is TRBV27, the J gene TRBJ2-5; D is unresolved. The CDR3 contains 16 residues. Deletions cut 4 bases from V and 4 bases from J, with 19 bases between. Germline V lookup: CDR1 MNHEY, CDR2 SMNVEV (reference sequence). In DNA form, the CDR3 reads TGTGCCAGCAGTTCTGACAATCGCCGGTCTGGAGAGACCCAGTACTTC. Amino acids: CASSSDNRRSGETQYF.

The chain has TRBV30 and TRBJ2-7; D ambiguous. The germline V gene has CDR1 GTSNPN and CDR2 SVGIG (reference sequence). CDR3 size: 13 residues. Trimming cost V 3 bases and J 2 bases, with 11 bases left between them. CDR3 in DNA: TGTGCCTGGAGCCTCGACTCTACCTACGAGCAGTACTTC. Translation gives CAWSLDSTYEQYF.

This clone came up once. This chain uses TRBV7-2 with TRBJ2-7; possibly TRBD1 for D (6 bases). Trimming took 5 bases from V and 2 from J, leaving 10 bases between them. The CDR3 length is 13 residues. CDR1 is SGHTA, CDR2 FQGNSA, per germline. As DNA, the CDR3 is TGTGCCAGCAGCCGACGACAGGCCTACGAGCAGTACTTC. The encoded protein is CASSRRQAYEQYF.

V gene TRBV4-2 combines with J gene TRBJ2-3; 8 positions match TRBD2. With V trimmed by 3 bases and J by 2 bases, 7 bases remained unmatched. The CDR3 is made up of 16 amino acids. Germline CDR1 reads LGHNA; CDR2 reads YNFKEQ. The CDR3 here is CASSQGERGSTDTQYF. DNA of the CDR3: TGTGCCAGCAGCCAGGGGGAGCGGGGGTCCACAGATACGCAGTATTTT.

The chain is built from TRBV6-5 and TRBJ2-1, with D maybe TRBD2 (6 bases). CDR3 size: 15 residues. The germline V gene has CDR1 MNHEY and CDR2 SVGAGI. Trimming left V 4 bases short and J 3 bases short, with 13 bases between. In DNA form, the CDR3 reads TGTGCCAGCAGTTCCCCGGGAGTACACTACAATGAGCAGTTCTTC. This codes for CASSSPGVHYNEQFF.

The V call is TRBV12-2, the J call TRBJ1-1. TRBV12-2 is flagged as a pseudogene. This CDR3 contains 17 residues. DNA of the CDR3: TGTGCAAGTCGCCCGCTGACCTTGGGGGGACGCGGCACTGAAGCTTTCTTT. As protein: CASRPLTLGGRGTEAFF.

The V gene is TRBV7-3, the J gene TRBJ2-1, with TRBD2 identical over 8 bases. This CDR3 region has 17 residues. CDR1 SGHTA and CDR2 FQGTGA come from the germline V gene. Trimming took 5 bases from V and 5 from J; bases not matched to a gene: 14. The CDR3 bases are TGTGCCAGCAGCCTTCTACCCCGACTAGCGTTACACAATGAGCAGTTCTTC. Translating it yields CASSLLPRLALHNEQFF.

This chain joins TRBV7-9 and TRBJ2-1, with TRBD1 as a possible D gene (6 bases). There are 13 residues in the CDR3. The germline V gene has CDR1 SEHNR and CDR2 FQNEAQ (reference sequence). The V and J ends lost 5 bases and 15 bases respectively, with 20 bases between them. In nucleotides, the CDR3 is TGTGCCAGCAGCCTGGAGAACGACAGGCGAATGTTCTTC. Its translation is CASSLENDRRMFF.

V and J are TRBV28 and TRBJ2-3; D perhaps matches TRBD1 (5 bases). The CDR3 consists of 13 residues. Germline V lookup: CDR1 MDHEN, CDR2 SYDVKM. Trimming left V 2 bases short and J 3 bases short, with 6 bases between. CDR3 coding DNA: TGTGCCAGCAGTTTACAGGGAACAGATACGCAGTATTTT. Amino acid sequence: CASSLQGTDTQYF. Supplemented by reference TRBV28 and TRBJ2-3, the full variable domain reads DVKVTQSSRYLVKRTGEKVFLECVQDMDHENMFWYRQDPGLGLRLIYFSYDVKMKEKGDIPEGYSVSREKKERFSLILESASTNQTSMYLCASSLQGTDTQYFGPGTRLTVL.

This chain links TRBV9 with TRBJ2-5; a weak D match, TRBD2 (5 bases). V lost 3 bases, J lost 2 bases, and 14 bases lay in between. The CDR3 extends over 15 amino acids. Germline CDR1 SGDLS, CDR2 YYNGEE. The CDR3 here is CASSDPVRGQETQYF. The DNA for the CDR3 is TGTGCCAGCAGCGACCCTGTCCGGGGTCAAGAGACCCAGTACTTC.

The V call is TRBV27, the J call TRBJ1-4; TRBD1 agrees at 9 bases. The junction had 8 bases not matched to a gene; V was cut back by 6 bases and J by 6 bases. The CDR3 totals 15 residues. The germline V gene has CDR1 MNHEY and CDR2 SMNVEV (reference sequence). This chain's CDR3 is CASRPIRDRDEKLFF. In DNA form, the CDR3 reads TGTGCCAGCAGGCCAATCCGGGACAGGGATGAAAAACTGTTTTTT.

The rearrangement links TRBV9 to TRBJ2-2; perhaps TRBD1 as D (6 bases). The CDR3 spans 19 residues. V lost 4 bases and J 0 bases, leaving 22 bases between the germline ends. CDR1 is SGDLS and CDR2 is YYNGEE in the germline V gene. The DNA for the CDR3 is TGTGCCAGCAGCCCCCCCCCAGGGGCGGATGACGCGAACACCGGGGAGCTGTTTTTT. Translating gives CASSPPPGADDANTGELFF.